This entry features one TCR beta chain sequence. Its target is unknown. The assay that was used to sequence DNA from cultured CD4+ T cells was the Oncomine TCR Beta short-read assay. Cultured CD4+ T cells were the source of extracted genomic DNA. TCRdb independently ran MiXCR on the PCR reads; one entry per CDR3 protein. The sample includes around 15,000 distinct CDR3 sequences, roughly 50% of them seen just once. Stated treatment: roughly 11-day PBMC culture with coronavirus spike peptide pools or control peptides (ViraFEST assay). The data were taken from a study of vaccination and CD4 T cells after COVID-19. Findings and limits, study-wide: Only post-vaccination samples contained a median roughly 86% of the reactive clones in convalescent patients.

The V and J ends lost 6 bases and 9 bases, in that order; junction bases with no gene match: 10. The germline gives CDR1 MNHEY, CDR2 SMNVEV (reference sequence). This CDR3 spans 14 amino acids. The origin of this receptor is a human donor who had recovered from COVID-19. The sequenced sample was CD4+ T cells from blood, cultured in vitro. This chain connects TRBV27 to TRBJ1-5, with 8 positions matching TRBD1. The CDR3 nucleotides read TGTGCCAGCAGATCGGGCAGGGGGCGAGGGCCCCAGCATTTT. It is translated as CASRSGRGRGPQHF.